The 16 T cell receptor beta chains presented below share a single source sample, sequenced in a study of T cell responses to AZD1222 COVID-19 vaccine. Sequenced by immunoSEQ multiplex PCR; TCRdb stores in-frame clones only, minus some. The table lists tens of thousands of clones, around 86% of them singletons. The specimen comprised peripheral blood, sampled on day 0 of AZD1222 vaccination. The source of these receptors is an adult in good health.

This clone was seen only once. The chain combines TRBV7-8 with TRBJ1-2; TRBD1 might be the D (5 bases). Trimming took off 1 base at V and 5 bases at J, with 14 bases between the two ends. The CDR3 loop spans 15 amino acids. In germline, CDR1 is SGHVS, CDR2 FQNEAQ. In DNA, the CDR3 is TGTGCCAGCAGCTTAGGGGGCGGCAGCCTTTATGGCTACACCTTC. Encoded protein: CASSLGGGSLYGYTF.

This sequence joins TRBV29-1 and TRBJ2-1; D may be TRBD2 (6 bases). The germline V gene encodes CDR1 SQVTM and CDR2 ANQGSEA. V was pared by 0 bases and J by 2 bases, with 11 bases between. The CDR3 covers 15 residues. CDR3 protein: CSVEDPLAPYNEQFF. The CDR3 region has the DNA TGCAGCGTTGAAGATCCCCTAGCGCCCTACAATGAGCAGTTCTTC.

J is TRBJ1-6 and V is TRBV12-3 or TRBV12-4; D is unresolved. V shed 7 bases and J shed 7 bases, with 11 bases lying between them. The CDR3 totals 13 residues. CDR3 coding DNA: TGTGCCAGCAAAACAGCCGAAAATTCACCCCTCCACTTT. Translating gives CASKTAENSPLHF.

The chain combines TRBV7-2 with TRBJ1-5; D gene ambiguous. Per the germline V gene, CDR1 is SGHTA and CDR2 is FQGNSA. V gave up 1 base and J gave up 7 bases, with 8 bases separating them. There are 13 residues in the CDR3. The CDR3 DNA is TGTGCCAGCAGCTTAGAGAGAGACCAGCCCCAGCATTTT. Translation: CASSLERDQPQHF.

The chain joins TRBV27 to TRBJ1-2; D is uncertain. V shed 7 bases and J shed 4 bases, with 19 bases lying between them. Germline V gene data show CDR1 as MNHEY and CDR2 as SMNVEV (reference sequence). The CDR3 sequence is 15 residues long. The CDR3 sequence is CASKDLSNPGYGYTF. DNA of the CDR3: TGTGCCAGCAAGGACTTATCGAATCCAGGCTATGGCTACACCTTC.

J is TRBJ2-1 and V is TRBV18, with D possibly being TRBD1 or TRBD2 (5 bases each). The CDR3 consists of 15 residues. Germline loops: CDR1 KGHSH, CDR2 LQKENI. V shed 3 bases and J shed 3 bases, with 12 bases lying between them. In DNA form, the CDR3 reads TGTGCCAGCTCACCCCAGGGACGGATCTACAATGAGCAGTTCTTC. It codes for CASSPQGRIYNEQFF.

This clone has only a few counts. The rearrangement links TRBV7-3 to TRBJ1-1, with no clear D. This CDR3 is 13 amino acids long. CDR1 is SGHTA and CDR2 is FQGTGA in the germline V gene. Trimming removed 1 base at V and 1 base at J, with 4 bases between. CDR3 coding DNA: TGTGCCAGCAGCTTAAGCCAGAACACTGAAGCTTTCTTT. It encodes CASSLSQNTEAFF. Variable domain in full (rest from reference TRBV7-3 and TRBJ1-1): GAGVSQTPSNKVTEKGKYVELRCDPISGHTALYWYRQSLGQGPEFLIYFQGTGAADDSGLPNDRFFAVRPEGSVSTLKIQRTERGDSAVYLCASSLSQNTEAFFGQGTRLTVV.

V and J are TRBV20-1 and TRBJ1-1, with TRBD1 matching 9 bases. This CDR3 spans 13 amino acids. J lost 4 bases, V lost 3 bases, and 3 bases had no gene match. From germline, CDR1 is DFQATT and CDR2 SNEGSKA (reference sequence). CDR3 protein: CSASPQGATEAFF. Here the CDR3 DNA reads TGCAGTGCTAGTCCACAGGGGGCCACTGAAGCTTTCTTT.

This clone occurred once. The chain joins TRBV4-1 to TRBJ1-6, with 9 bases fitting TRBD1. Germline CDR1 reads MGHRA; CDR2 reads YSYEKL. V trimming: 3 bases; J trimming: 10 bases; junction bases outside the gene matches: 13. CDR3 length equals 17 residues. CDR3 sequence: CASSQPMGQGRGSPLHF. The CDR3 DNA follows: TGCGCCAGCAGCCAGCCCATGGGACAGGGCAGGGGATCACCCCTCCACTTT.

The chain recombines TRBV19 with TRBJ2-1; D may be TRBD2 (6 bases). The germline V and J ends were trimmed by 6 bases and 8 bases, with 14 bases remaining between them. The germline gives CDR1 LNHDA, CDR2 SQIVND (reference sequence). The CDR3 covers 13 residues. CDR3 region: CASSPLRGDEQFF. Here the CDR3 DNA reads TGTGCCAGTAGCCCTCTCCGCGGGGATGAGCAGTTCTTC.

This chain links TRBV10-3 with TRBJ1-2; D remains ambiguous. The length of the CDR3 is 14 residues. CDR1 and CDR2 from the germline V gene are ENHRY and SYGVKD. Trimming shortened V by 6 bases and J by 0 bases, and 11 bases separated the two germline ends. The DNA of the CDR3 is TGTGCCATCAGCTATGAAGGAGCTAACTATGGCTACACCTTC. Translating it yields CAISYEGANYGYTF.

The chain recombines TRBV4-3 with TRBJ1-5, with no clear D. The V end was cut by 0 bases, the J end by 4 bases, with 10 bases between. Per the germline V gene, CDR1 is LGHNA and CDR2 is YSLEER. The CDR3 runs 15 residues. CDR3 protein: CASSQDQWGNQPQHF. The CDR3 nucleotides read TGCGCCAGCAGCCAAGATCAATGGGGAAATCAGCCCCAGCATTTT.

The rearrangement uses TRBV28 and TRBJ1-5; D is unresolved. Germline V gene sequence: CDR1 MDHEN, CDR2 SYDVKM. This CDR3 is built from 12 residues. The V end was cut by 6 bases, the J end by 1 base, with 4 bases between. The chain's CDR3 is CASRGSNQPQHF. The CDR3 DNA reads TGTGCCAGCAGAGGGAGCAATCAGCCCCAGCATTTT. The full variable domain, rest sourced from reference TRBV28 and TRBJ1-5, is DVKVTQSSRYLVKRTGEKVFLECVQDMDHENMFWYRQDPGLGLRLIYFSYDVKMKEKGDIPEGYSVSREKKERFSLILESASTNQTSMYLCASRGSNQPQHFGDGTRLSIL.

The rearrangement links TRBV7-2 to TRBJ1-1; D remains ambiguous. Between the trimmed V and J ends, which lost 1 base and 6 bases, there was a span of 12 bases. The CDR3 extends over 14 amino acids. Germline loops: CDR1 SGHTA, CDR2 FQGNSA. DNA of the CDR3: TGTGCCAGCAGCTTAGGGGCTGGGAATTCTGAAGCTTTCTTT. This encodes CASSLGAGNSEAFF.

The chain has TRBV9 and TRBJ2-2, with D unresolved. Germline lookup yields CDR1 SGDLS and CDR2 YYNGEE. V lost 6 bases to trimming and J lost 7 bases, with 16 bases between them. The CDR3 is 14 amino acids. The CDR3 nucleotides are TGTGCCAGCACCTTAACAGAGTTTGGCGGGGAGCTGTTTTTT. Encoded protein: CASTLTEFGGELFF.

This clone came up once. The CDR3 spells CASSDGQGGNYGYTF. The CDR3, as DNA: TGTGCCAGTAGTGACGGACAGGGCGGGAACTATGGCTACACCTTC. The chain couples TRBV19 to TRBJ1-2, with 8 nucleotides matching TRBD1. Losses at the gene ends were 5 bases for V and 2 bases for J; bases not matched to a gene: 7. The V gene's germline CDR1 is LNHDA and CDR2 SQIVND (reference sequence). This CDR3 region has 15 residues.